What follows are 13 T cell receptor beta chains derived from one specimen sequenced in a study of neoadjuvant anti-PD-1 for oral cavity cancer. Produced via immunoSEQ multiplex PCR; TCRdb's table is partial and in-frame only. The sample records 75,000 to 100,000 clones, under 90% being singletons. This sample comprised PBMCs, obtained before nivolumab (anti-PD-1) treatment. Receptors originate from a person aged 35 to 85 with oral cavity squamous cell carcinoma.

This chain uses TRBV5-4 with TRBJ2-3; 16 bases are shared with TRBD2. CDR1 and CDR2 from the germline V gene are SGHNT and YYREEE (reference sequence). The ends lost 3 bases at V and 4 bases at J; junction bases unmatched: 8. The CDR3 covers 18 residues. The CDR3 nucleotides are TGTGCCAGCAGCTCTCCGGGACTAGCGGGAGGGTCACCAGATACGCAGTATTTT. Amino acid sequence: CASSSPGLAGGSPDTQYF.

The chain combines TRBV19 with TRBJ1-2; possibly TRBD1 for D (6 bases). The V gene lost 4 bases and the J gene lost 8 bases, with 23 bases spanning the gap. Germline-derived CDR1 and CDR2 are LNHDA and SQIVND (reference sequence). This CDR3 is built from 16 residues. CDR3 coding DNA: TGTGCCAGTAGTAGCCCCGGAGACAGGAGGGAGGGCGGCTACACCTTC. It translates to CASSSPGDRREGGYTF.

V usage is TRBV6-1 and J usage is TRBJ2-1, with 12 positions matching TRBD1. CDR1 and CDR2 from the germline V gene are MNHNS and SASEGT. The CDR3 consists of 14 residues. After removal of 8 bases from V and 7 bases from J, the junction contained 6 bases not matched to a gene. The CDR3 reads CASWLGQGANEQFF. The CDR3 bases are TGTGCCAGCTGGCTGGGACAGGGGGCGAATGAGCAGTTCTTC.

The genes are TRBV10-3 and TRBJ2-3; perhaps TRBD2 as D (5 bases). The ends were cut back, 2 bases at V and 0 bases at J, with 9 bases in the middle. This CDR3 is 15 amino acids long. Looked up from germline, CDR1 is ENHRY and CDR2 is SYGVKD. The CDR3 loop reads CAISEPGGSTDTQYF. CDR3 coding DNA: TGTGCCATCAGTGAGCCGGGCGGGAGCACAGATACGCAGTATTTT.

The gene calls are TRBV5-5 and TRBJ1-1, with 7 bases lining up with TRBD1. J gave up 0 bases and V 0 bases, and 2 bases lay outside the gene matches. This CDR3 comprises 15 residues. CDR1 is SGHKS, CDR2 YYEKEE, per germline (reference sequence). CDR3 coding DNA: TGTGCCAGCAGCTTGGCGGACAGGTTGAACACTGAAGCTTTCTTT. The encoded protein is CASSLADRLNTEAFF.

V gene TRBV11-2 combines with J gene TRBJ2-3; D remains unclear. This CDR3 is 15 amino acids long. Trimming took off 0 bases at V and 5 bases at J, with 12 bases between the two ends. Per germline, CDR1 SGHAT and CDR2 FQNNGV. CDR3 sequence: CASSLDLSAIDTQYF. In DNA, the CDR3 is TGTGCCAGCAGCTTAGATCTGTCGGCAATAGATACGCAGTATTTT.

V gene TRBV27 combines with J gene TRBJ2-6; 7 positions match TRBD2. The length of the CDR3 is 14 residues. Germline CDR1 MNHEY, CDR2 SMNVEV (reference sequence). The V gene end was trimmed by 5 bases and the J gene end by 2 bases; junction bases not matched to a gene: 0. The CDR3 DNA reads TGTGCCAGCAGTGGGAGGGCTGGGGCCAACGTCCTGACTTTC. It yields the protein CASSGRAGANVLTF.

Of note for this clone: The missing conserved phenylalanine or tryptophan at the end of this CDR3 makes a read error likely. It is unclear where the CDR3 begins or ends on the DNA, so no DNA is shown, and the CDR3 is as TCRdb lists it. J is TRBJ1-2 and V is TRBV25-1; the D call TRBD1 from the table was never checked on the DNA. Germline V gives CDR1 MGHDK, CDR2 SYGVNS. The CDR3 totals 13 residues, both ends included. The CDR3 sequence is CASSVFGQGARSV.

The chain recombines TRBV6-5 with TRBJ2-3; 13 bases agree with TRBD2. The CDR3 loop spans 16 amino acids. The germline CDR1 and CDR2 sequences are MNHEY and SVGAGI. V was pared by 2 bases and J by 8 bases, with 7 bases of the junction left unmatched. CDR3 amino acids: CASSYLPTSGRATQYF. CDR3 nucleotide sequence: TGTGCCAGCAGTTACCTACCTACTAGCGGGAGGGCTACGCAGTATTTT.

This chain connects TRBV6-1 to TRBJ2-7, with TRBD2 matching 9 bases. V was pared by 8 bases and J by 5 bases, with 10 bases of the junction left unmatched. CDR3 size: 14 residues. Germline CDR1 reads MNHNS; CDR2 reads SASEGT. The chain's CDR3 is CASGFSSGIDEQYF. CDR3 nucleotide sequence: TGTGCCAGCGGCTTCTCTAGCGGGATTGACGAGCAGTACTTC.

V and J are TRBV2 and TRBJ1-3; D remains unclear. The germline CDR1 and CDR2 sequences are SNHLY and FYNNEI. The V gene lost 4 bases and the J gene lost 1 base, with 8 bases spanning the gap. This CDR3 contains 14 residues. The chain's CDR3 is CASSVGFSGNTIYF. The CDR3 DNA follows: TGTGCCAGCAGTGTAGGTTTTTCTGGAAACACCATATATTTT.

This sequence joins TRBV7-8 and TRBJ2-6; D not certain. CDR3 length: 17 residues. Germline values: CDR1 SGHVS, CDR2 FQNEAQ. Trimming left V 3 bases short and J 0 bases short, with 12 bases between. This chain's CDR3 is CASSFKGSPSGANVLTF. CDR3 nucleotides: TGTGCCAGCAGCTTTAAAGGATCACCCTCTGGGGCCAACGTCCTGACTTTC.

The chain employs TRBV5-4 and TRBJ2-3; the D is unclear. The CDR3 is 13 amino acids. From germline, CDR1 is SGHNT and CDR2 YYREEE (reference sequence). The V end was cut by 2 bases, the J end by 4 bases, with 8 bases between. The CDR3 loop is CASSFPASDTQYF. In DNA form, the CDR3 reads TGTGCCAGCAGCTTTCCCGCCTCAGATACGCAGTATTTT.